This record looks at one T cell receptor (beta chain) sequence and its context. Some clones are missing from TCRdb's copy, which holds only in-frame ones; the method was immunoSEQ multiplex PCR. The sample consists of about 74,000 clones, around 82% of them appearing once. This sample was taken from a study of blood T cell repertoires in COVID-19. Across the study: In each case, the material was cDNA or gDNA derived from T cells, B-cell-depleted T cells, or PBMCs.

This sequence originates from a human donor in a cohort sampled during active COVID-19. Sequenced sample: peripheral blood.

The CDR3 protein is CASSLGQPEGNIQYF. The CDR3 DNA reads TGCGCCAGCAGCCTCGGACAGCCTGAGGGTAACATTCAGTACTTC. The J gene is TRBJ2-4, the V gene TRBV5-1, with a possible D match to TRBD1 (6 bases). The V and J ends lost 4 bases and 7 bases respectively, with 18 bases between them. Germline loops: CDR1 SGHRS, CDR2 YFSETQ. This CDR3 is built from 15 residues.